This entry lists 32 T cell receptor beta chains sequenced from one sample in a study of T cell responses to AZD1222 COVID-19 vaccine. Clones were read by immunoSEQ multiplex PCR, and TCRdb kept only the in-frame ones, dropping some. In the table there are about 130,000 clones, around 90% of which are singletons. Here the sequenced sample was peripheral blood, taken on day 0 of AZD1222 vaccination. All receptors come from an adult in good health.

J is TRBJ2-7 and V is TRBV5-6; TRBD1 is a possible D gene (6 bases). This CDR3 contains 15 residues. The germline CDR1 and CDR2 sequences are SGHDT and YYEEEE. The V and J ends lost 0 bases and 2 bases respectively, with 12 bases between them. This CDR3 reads CASSLGPGQTYEQYF. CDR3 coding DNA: TGTGCCAGCAGCTTGGGACCAGGACAGACCTACGAGCAGTACTTC.

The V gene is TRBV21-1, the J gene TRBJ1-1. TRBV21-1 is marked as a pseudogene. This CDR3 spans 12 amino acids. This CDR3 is CASSNLWGEAFF. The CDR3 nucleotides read TGTGCCAGCAGCAATCTATGGGGTGAAGCTTTCTTT.

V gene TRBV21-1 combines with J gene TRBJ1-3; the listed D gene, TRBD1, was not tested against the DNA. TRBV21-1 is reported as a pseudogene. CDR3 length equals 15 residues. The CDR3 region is CASSKGQVDRNTIYF. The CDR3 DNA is TGTGCCAGCAGCAAAGGACAGGTGGATCGAAACACCATATATTTT.

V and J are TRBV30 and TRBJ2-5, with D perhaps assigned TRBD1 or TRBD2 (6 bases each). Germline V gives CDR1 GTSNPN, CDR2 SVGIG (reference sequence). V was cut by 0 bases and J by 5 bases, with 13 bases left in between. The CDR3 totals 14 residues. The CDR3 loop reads CAWSVGGGLETQYF. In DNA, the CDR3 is TGTGCCTGGAGTGTAGGAGGGGGATTGGAGACCCAGTACTTC.

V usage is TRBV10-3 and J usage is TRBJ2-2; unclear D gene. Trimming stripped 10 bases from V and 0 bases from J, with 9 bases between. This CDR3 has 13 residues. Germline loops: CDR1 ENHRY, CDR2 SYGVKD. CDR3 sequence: CATKDSNTGELFF. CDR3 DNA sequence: TGTGCCACAAAAGACTCGAACACCGGGGAGCTGTTTTTT.

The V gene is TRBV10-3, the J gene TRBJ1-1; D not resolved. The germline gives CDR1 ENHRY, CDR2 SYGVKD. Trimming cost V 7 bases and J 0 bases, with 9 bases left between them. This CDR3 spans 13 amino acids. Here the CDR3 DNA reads TGTGCCATCAAAGACACCATGAACACTGAAGCTTTCTTT. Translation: CAIKDTMNTEAFF.

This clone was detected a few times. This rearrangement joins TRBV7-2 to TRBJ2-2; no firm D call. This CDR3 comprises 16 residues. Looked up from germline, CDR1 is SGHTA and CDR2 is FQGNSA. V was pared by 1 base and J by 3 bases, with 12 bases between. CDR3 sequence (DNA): TGTGCCAGCAGCTTAGGAGGTGTCGGTCACACCGGGGAGCTGTTTTTT. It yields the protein CASSLGGVGHTGELFF.

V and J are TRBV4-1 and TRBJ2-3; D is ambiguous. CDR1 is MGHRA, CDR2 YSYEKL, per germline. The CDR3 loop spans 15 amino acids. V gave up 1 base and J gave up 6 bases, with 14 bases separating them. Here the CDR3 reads CASSQVSRSADTQYF. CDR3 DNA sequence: TGCGCCAGCAGCCAAGTGTCCCGGTCGGCCGATACGCAGTATTTT.

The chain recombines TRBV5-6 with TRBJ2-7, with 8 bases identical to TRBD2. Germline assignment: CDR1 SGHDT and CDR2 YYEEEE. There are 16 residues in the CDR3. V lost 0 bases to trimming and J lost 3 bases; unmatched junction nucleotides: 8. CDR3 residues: CASSLAGRGPRYEQYF. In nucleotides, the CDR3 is TGTGCCAGCAGCTTGGCCGGGAGGGGTCCCCGCTACGAGCAGTACTTC. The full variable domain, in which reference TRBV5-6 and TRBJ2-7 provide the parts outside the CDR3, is DAGVTQSPTHLIKTRGQQVTLRCSPKSGHDTVSWYQQALGQGPQFIFQYYEEEERQRGNFPDRFSGHQFPNYSSELNVNALLLGDSALYLCASSLAGRGPRYEQYFGPGTRLTVT.

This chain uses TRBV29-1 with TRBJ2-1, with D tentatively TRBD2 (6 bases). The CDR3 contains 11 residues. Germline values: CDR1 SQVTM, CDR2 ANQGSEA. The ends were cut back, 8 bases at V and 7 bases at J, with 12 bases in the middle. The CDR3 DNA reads TGCAGCATACTCGGGGGAAATGAGCAGTTCTTC. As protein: CSILGGNEQFF.

CDR3 bases: TGCAGCGTTGAGGACAGCCACTACGAGCAGTACTTC. Protein product: CSVEDSHYEQYF. This chain joins TRBV29-1 and TRBJ2-7, with a weak D call TRBD1 (6 bases). The germline V gene encodes CDR1 SQVTM and CDR2 ANQGSEA. CDR3 size: 12 residues. The V gene lost 3 bases and the J gene lost 3 bases, with 9 bases spanning the gap.

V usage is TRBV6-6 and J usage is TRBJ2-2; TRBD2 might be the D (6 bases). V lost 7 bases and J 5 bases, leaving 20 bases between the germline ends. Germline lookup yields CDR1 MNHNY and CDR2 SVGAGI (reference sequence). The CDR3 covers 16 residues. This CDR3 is CASTKGGYESTGELFF. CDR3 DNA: TGTGCCAGCACCAAGGGAGGCTATGAGAGTACCGGGGAGCTGTTTTTT.

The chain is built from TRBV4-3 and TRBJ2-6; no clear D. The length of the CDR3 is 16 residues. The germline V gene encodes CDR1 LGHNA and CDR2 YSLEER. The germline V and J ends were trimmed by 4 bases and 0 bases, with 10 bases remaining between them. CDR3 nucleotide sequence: TGCGCCAGCAGCCTCTCATGGGGCTCTGGGGCCAACGTCCTGACTTTC. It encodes CASSLSWGSGANVLTF.

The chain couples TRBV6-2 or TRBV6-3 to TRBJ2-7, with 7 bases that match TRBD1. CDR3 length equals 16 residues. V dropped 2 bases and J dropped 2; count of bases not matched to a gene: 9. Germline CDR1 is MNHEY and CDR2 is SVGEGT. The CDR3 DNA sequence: TGTGCCAGCAGTTACCCCGACAGGGACATTACCTACGAGCAGTACTTC. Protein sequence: CASSYPDRDITYEQYF.

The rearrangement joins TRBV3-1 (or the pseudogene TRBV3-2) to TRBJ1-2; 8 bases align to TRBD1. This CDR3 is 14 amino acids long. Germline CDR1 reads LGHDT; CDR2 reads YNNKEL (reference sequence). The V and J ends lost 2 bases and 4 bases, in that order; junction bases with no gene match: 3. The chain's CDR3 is CASSQLGQGYGYTF. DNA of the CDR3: TGTGCCAGCAGCCAACTCGGACAGGGCTATGGCTACACCTTC.

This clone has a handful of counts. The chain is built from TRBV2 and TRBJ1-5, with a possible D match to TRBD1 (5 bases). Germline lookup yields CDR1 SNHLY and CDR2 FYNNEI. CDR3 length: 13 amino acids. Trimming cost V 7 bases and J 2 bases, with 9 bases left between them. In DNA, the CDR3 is TGTGCCAGCATGGGGGAAGGCAATCAGCCCCAGCATTTT. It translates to CASMGEGNQPQHF.

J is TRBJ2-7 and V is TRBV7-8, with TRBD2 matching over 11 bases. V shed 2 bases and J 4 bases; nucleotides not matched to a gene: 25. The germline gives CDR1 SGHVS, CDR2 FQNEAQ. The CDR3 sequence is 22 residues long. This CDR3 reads CASSLKGQPLRIRTSGLYEQYF. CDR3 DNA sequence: TGTGCCAGCAGCTTAAAGGGACAGCCCTTAAGGATTAGGACTAGCGGGCTATACGAGCAGTACTTC.

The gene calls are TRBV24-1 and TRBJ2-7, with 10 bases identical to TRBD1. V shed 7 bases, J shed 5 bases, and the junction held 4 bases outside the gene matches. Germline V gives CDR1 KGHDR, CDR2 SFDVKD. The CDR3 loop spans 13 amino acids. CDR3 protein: CATRETGGHEQYF. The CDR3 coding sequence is TGTGCCACCAGAGAGACAGGGGGCCACGAGCAGTACTTC.

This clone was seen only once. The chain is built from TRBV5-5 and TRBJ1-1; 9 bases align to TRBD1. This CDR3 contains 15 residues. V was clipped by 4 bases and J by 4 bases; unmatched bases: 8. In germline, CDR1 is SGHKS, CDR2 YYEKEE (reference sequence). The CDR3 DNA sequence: TGTGCCAGCAGCGCCGCCGGGACAGGGTCCACTGAAGCTTTCTTT. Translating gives CASSAAGTGSTEAFF. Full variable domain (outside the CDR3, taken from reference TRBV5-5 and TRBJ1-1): DAGVTQSPTHLIKTRGQQVTLRCSPISGHKSVSWYQQVLGQGPQFIFQYYEKEERGRGNFPDRFSARQFPNYSSELNVNALLLGDSALYLCASSAAGTGSTEAFFGQGTRLTVV.

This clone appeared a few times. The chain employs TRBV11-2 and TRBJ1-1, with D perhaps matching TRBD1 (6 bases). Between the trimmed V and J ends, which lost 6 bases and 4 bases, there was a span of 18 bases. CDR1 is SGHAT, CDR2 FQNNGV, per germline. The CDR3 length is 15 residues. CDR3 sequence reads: CASRLITGLVTEAFF. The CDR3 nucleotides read TGTGCCAGCAGATTGATCACAGGGTTGGTCACTGAAGCTTTCTTT.

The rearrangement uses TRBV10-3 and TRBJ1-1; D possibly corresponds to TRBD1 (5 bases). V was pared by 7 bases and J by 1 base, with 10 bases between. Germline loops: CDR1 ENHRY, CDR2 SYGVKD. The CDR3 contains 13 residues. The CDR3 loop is CAIMGRPNTEAFF. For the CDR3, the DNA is TGTGCCATCATGGGACGCCCGAACACTGAAGCTTTCTTT.

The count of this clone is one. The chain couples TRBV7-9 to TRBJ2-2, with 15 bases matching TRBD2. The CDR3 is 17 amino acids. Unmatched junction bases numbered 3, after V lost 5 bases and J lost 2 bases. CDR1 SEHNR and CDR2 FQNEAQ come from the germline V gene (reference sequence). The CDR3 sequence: CASSPGLAGGNTGELFF. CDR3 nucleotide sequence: TGTGCCAGCAGCCCGGGACTAGCGGGGGGAAACACCGGGGAGCTGTTTTTT.

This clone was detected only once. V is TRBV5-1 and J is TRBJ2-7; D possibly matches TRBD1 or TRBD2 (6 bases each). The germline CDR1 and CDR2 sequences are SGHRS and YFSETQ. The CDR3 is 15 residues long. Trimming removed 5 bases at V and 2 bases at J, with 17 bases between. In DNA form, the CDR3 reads TGCGCCAGCAGGGAGGGGGGTACAGAGACCTACGAGCAGTACTTC. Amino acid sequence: CASREGGTETYEQYF.

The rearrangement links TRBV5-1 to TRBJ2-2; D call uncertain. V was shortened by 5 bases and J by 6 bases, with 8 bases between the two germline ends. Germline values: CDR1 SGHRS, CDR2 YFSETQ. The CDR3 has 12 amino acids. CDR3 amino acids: CASSYESGELFF. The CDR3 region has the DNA TGCGCCAGCAGTTACGAGTCCGGGGAGCTGTTTTTT.

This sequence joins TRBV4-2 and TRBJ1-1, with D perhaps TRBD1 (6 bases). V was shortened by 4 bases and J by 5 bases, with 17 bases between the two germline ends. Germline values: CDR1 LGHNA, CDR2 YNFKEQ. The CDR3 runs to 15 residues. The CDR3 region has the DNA TGTGCCAGCAGCCCCCGCAGGGGAAGTAATACTGAAGCTTTCTTT. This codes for CASSPRRGSNTEAFF.

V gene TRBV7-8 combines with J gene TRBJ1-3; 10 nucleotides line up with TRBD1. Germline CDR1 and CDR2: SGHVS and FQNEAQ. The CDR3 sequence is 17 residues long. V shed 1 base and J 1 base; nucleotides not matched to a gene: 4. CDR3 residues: CASSLGGQGSSGNTIYF. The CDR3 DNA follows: TGTGCCAGCAGCTTAGGGGGACAGGGGAGTTCTGGAAACACCATATATTTT.

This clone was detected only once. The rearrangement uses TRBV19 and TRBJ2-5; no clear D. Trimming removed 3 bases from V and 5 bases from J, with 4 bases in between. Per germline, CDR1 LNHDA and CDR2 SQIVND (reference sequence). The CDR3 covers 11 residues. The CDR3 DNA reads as TGTGCCAGTAGTATGGCGGAGACCCAGTACTTC. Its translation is CASSMAETQYF.

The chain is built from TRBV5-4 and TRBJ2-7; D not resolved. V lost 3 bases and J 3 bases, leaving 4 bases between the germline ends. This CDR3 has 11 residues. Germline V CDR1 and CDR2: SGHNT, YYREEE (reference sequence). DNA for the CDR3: TGTGCCAGCAGCTCCAACTACGAGCAGTACTTC. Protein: CASSSNYEQYF.

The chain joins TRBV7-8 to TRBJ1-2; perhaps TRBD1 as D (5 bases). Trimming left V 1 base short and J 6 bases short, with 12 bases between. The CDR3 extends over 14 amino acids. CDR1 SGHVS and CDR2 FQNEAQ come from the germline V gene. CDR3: CASSLGAGGHGYTF. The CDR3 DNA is TGTGCCAGCAGCTTAGGTGCCGGGGGTCATGGCTACACCTTC.

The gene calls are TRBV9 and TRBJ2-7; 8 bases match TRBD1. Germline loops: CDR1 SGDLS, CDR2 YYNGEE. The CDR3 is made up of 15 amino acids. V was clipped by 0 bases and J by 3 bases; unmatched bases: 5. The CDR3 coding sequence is TGTGCCAGCAGCGTAGGACAGGGGAATTTCTACGAGCAGTACTTC. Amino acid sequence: CASSVGQGNFYEQYF.

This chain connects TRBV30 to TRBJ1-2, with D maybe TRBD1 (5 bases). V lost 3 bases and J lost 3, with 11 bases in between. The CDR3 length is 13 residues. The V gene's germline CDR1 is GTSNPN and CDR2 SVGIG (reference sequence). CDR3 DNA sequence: TGTGCCTGGAGGGGCGGGGCGGACTATGGCTACACCTTC. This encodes CAWRGGADYGYTF.

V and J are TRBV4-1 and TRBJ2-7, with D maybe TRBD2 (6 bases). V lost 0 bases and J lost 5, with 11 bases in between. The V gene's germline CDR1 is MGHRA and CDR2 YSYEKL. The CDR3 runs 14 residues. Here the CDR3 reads CASSQDLAGNEQYF. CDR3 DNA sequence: TGCGCCAGCAGCCAAGATCTTGCGGGGAACGAGCAGTACTTC.